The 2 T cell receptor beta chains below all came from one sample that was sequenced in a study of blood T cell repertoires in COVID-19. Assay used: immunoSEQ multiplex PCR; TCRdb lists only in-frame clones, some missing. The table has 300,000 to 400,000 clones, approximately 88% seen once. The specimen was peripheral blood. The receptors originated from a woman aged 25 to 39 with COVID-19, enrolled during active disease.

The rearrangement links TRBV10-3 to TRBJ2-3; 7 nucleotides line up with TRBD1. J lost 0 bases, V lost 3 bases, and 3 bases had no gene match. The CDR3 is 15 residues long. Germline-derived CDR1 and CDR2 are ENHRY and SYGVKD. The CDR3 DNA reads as TGTGCCATCAGTGACGAGGGGGCGAGCACAGATACGCAGTATTTT. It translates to CAISDEGASTDTQYF.

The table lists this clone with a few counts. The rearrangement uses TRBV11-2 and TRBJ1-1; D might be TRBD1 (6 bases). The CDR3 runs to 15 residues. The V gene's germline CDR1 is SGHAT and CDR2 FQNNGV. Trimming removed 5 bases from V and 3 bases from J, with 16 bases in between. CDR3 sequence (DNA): TGTGCCAGCAGCCCTCTACAGGGATTGGACACTGAAGCTTTCTTT. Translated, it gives CASSPLQGLDTEAFF.